A selection of T cell receptor beta chains follows, all from one sample in a study of cytomegalovirus exposure and HLA in healthy donors. The repertoire was sequenced with immunoSEQ multiplex PCR; TCRdb's copy has only in-frame clones and lacks some. This table has about 120,000 clones, 60% to 75% appearing once. The sequenced sample was PBMCs. The receptors stem from a middle-aged woman in good health and CMV-seropositive. The conserved cysteine and the conserved F or W are not part of the CDR3 here.

J	V	length	CDR3
TRBJ1-2	TRBV15	13	ATSRDPGQGYGYT
TRBJ2-1	TRBV29-1	12	SAPLGGSYNEQF
TRBJ2-3	TRBV4-3	13	ASSQRTGGTDTQY
TRBJ1-3	TRBV29-1	12	SVGDGGLGNTIY
TRBJ1-1	TRBV5-6	9	ASSRRAEAF
TRBJ2-7	TRBV5-4	11	ASSFQVGYEQY
TRBJ2-1	TRBV28	9	ASSGYNEQF
TRBJ1-2	TRBV27	11	ASSTLDRGGYT
TRBJ2-7	TRBV30	10	AWSDLNRMQY
TRBJ2-2	TRBV23-1	14	ASSQEGGKGKGELF
TRBJ1-5	TRBV19	16	ASSGTGARRWSNQPQH
TRBJ2-3	TRBV19	9	ASTGTDTQY
TRBJ1-5	TRBV5-8	14	ASSLYFGGINQPQH
TRBJ2-3	TRBV9	14	ASSVEGLAGTDTQY
TRBJ1-2	TRBV28	11	ALQGIGNYGYT
TRBJ2-7	TRBV7-8	12	ASTINYGAYEQY
TRBJ2-1	TRBV10-1	15	ASSEGLCGAHHNEQF
TRBJ2-7	TRBV12-5	12	ASGPGQGFYEQY
TRBJ2-2	TRBV5-1	16	ASSLAKLAGGRTGELF
TRBJ2-3	TRBV29-1	14	SVGQGARTGTDTQY
TRBJ2-1	TRBV27	13	ASTPGTSGLNEQF
TRBJ2-1	TRBV30	13	AWSRAGEGYNEQF
TRBJ1-1	TRBV7-9	11	ASSLEGATEAF
TRBJ2-3	TRBV5-1	14	ASSHKSGFSTDTQY
TRBJ2-1	TRBV14	12	ASKPQGLNNEQF
TRBJ1-1	TRBV19	11	ASSTQGLTEAF
TRBJ1-6	TRBV28	16	ASSSPKLGLLLNSPLH
TRBJ1-5	TRBV27	12	ASSWTGGKEPQH
TRBJ2-6	TRBV4-3	16	ASSHVDRAESGANVLT
TRBJ2-7	TRBV5-4	13	ASSLDGGIKNEQY
TRBJ1-1	TRBV30	11	ACTTGMNTEAF
TRBJ1-2	TRBV19	12	ASSTDRANYGYT
TRBJ2-5	TRBV19	13	ASSIDPAQGETQY
TRBJ2-5	TRBV19	11	ASSTMAGETQY
TRBJ2-7	TRBV7-2	14	ASSLGGGTRSYEQY
TRBJ2-1	TRBV27	10	ASSLPGLEEF
TRBJ1-5	TRBV19	12	ASSEDGGYQPQH
TRBJ1-1	TRBV10-3	11	AISGTGNTEAF
TRBJ2-2	TRBV9	14	ASSVLAGLPTGELF
TRBJ1-2	TRBV10-3	11	AIRQNSNYGYT
TRBJ1-6	TRBV5-6	13	ASSFDSSYNSPLH
TRBJ2-3	TRBV30	14	AWSSGSGSSTDTQY
TRBJ2-6	TRBV19	16	ASSRRDRVVAGANVLT
TRBJ2-5	TRBV9	14	ASSPGGQGHKETQY
TRBJ1-2	TRBV15	13	ATSRDLGGERGYT
TRBJ1-2	TRBV19	12	ASSIGRGGYGYT